This entry lists 19 T cell receptor beta chains sequenced from one sample in a study of beta chain features in type 1 diabetes. Study-wide findings and caveats: In all four CD4+ subsets, TCRB CDR3 length was significantly, moderately reduced in type 1 diabetes.

These TCRs' antigens remain unknown. What was sequenced were expressed TCRB transcripts, since all of the isolated RNA had been reverse transcribed. Here immunoSEQ multiplex PCR was the method, and the copy in TCRdb shows in-frame clones only, minus some. The sample lists about 170,000 clones, 6% to 9% occurring once. The sequenced material came from central memory CD4+ T cells from blood. Receptor source: a man aged 18 to 29 with type 1 diabetes.

This clone was seen many times. V and J are TRBV7-9 and TRBJ1-4; 8 bases map to TRBD1. This CDR3 has 15 residues. Germline-derived CDR1 and CDR2 are SEHNR and FQNEAQ (reference sequence). With V trimmed by 6 bases and J by 4 bases, 7 bases remained unmatched. CDR3 protein: CASRDQGAGNEKLFF. CDR3 nucleotides: TGTGCCAGCAGGGATCAGGGGGCTGGTAATGAAAAACTGTTTTTT.

This clone was recorded a few times. This same CDR3 is encoded by further DNA sequences in the sample. The V call is TRBV18, the J call TRBJ2-1, with 9 bases fitting TRBD1. CDR3 length: 15 residues. Trimming cost V 3 bases and J 4 bases; bases outside gene matches: 4. The germline CDR1 and CDR2 sequences are KGHSH and LQKENI. In DNA form, the CDR3 reads TGTGCCAGCTCACCTACGGGACAGGGTTACAATGAGCAGTTCTTC. Translating gives CASSPTGQGYNEQFF.

The V gene is TRBV10-3, the J gene TRBJ2-7, with D maybe TRBD1 (6 bases). V lost 0 bases and J lost 2, with 8 bases in between. This CDR3 spans 14 amino acids. CDR1 and CDR2 from the germline V gene are ENHRY and SYGVKD. The CDR3 loop reads CAISESTGAYEQYF. As DNA, the CDR3 is TGTGCCATCAGTGAGTCGACAGGCGCCTACGAGCAGTACTTC.

The rearrangement links TRBV7-2 to TRBJ2-5; D is perhaps TRBD1 (6 bases). Trimming took off 5 bases at V and 1 base at J, with 17 bases between the two ends. Germline CDR1 SGHTA, CDR2 FQGNSA. This CDR3 contains 16 residues. The CDR3 DNA follows: TGTGCCAGCAGCCAAGTGTCAGGGGATCTCCAAGAGACCCAGTACTTC. Protein sequence: CASSQVSGDLQETQYF.

This clone has a handful of counts. The V and J genes are TRBV28 and TRBJ2-2; 8 bases fit TRBD2. J gave up 5 bases and V 6 bases, and 8 bases lay outside the gene matches. CDR1 MDHEN and CDR2 SYDVKM come from the germline V gene. The CDR3 extends over 15 amino acids. The CDR3, as DNA: TGTGCCAGCAGCTCTCGGGGGGGCCCAACCGGGGAGCTGTTTTTT. This translates into CASSSRGGPTGELFF.

The rearrangement links TRBV2 to TRBJ1-5; 9 positions match TRBD1. This CDR3 spans 14 amino acids. Germline assignment: CDR1 SNHLY and CDR2 FYNNEI. Trimming took 3 bases from V and 6 from J; bases not matched to a gene: 3. The CDR3 reads CASSEMTGGQPQHF. The CDR3 bases are TGTGCCAGCAGTGAGATGACAGGGGGTCAGCCCCAGCATTTT.

V and J are TRBV7-9 and TRBJ2-5; maybe TRBD2 (6 bases). From germline, CDR1 is SEHNR and CDR2 FQNEAQ (reference sequence). The CDR3 sequence is 16 residues long. Trimming removed 0 bases at V and 2 bases at J, with 13 bases between. The CDR3 coding sequence is TGTGCCAGCAGCTTAGCCCTCGGTAGCGGTCAAGAGACCCAGTACTTC. It codes for CASSLALGSGQETQYF.

The chain employs TRBV7-2 and TRBJ1-2, with a weak D call TRBD1 (6 bases). The CDR3 is 14 amino acids. V was shortened by 5 bases and J by 7 bases, with 17 bases between the two germline ends. Germline V gene data show CDR1 as SGHTA and CDR2 as FQGNSA. The CDR3 is CASSLDAGVRGYTF. The CDR3 nucleotides are TGTGCCAGCAGCCTAGATGCAGGGGTTCGTGGCTACACCTTC.

This clone was detected a few times. The chain joins TRBV28 to TRBJ2-5; 10 nucleotides align to TRBD1. CDR3 size: 15 residues. V trimming: 6 bases; J trimming: 5 bases; junction bases outside the gene matches: 9. From germline, CDR1 is MDHEN and CDR2 SYDVKM. This CDR3 reads CASRDRGRDEETQYF. The CDR3 DNA sequence: TGTGCCAGCAGGGACAGGGGGAGGGATGAGGAGACCCAGTACTTC.

This clone showed up many times. The gene calls are TRBV11-2 and TRBJ1-2, with D unclear. The V end lost 1 base, the J end lost 5 bases, and 11 bases lay between the germline ends. The germline V gene has CDR1 SGHAT and CDR2 FQNNGV. The CDR3 is 14 amino acids. CDR3 coding DNA: TGTGCCAGCAGCTTAGGCCCGCAGGTTTATGGCTACACCTTC. This translates into CASSLGPQVYGYTF. The whole variable domain, remainder taken from reference TRBV11-2 and TRBJ1-2, is EAGVAQSPRYKIIEKRQSVAFWCNPISGHATLYWYQQILGQGPKLLIQFQNNGVVDDSQLPKDRFSAERLKGVDSTLKIQPAKLEDSAVYLCASSLGPQVYGYTFGSGTRLTVV.

This clone was seen only a few times. V is TRBV5-4 and J is TRBJ2-7, with TRBD2 identical over 7 bases. This CDR3 has 15 amino acids. Trimming took 4 bases from V and 2 from J; bases not matched to a gene: 9. Germline-derived CDR1 and CDR2 are SGHNT and YYREEE (reference sequence). CDR3 loop: CASSTRLATTYEQYF. The CDR3, as DNA: TGTGCCAGCAGCACGCGACTAGCTACCACCTACGAGCAGTACTTC.

The CDR3 DNA reads TGTGCCAGTAGTGGGACATATACCGGGGAGCTGTTTTTT. Translating gives CASSGTYTGELFF. The rearrangement uses TRBV19 and TRBJ2-2; the D gene is possibly TRBD1 (6 bases). The V end lost 5 bases, the J end lost 5 bases, and 9 bases lay between the germline ends. The CDR3 spans 13 residues. Germline V lookup: CDR1 LNHDA, CDR2 SQIVND (reference sequence). The whole variable domain, filled in from reference TRBV19 and TRBJ2-2, reads DGGITQSPKYLFRKEGQNVTLSCEQNLNHDAMYWYRQDPGQGLRLIYYSQIVNDFQKGDIAEGYSVSREKKESFPLTVTSAQKNPTAFYLCASSGTYTGELFFGEGSRLTVL.

This clone was recorded a few times. This chain connects TRBV6-5 to TRBJ2-5; a possible D gene is TRBD2 (6 bases). With 7 bases removed from V and 0 bases from J, the gap between germline ends came to 12 bases. The CDR3 covers 14 residues. CDR1 and CDR2 (germline): MNHEY, SVGAGI. CDR3: CASNRWDYQETQYF. The CDR3 DNA reads TGTGCCAGCAATAGGTGGGACTACCAAGAGACCCAGTACTTC.

This clone was counted only a few times. V usage is TRBV5-1 and J usage is TRBJ2-5; a weak D match, TRBD2 (5 bases). V lost 0 bases and J lost 5, with 8 bases in between. The CDR3 is 13 residues long. The V gene's germline CDR1 is SGHRS and CDR2 YFSETQ. As DNA, the CDR3 is TGCGCCAGCAGCTTGGGAGGGTTTGAGACCCAGTACTTC. It specifies CASSLGGFETQYF.

This clone appeared a few times. The rearrangement uses TRBV19 and TRBJ1-1; D call uncertain. The V gene's germline CDR1 is LNHDA and CDR2 SQIVND (reference sequence). The V and J ends lost 6 bases and 2 bases respectively, with 13 bases between them. The CDR3 length is 14 residues. CDR3: CASSPTRENTEAFF. CDR3 DNA: TGTGCCAGTAGCCCAACGCGGGAAAACACTGAAGCTTTCTTT.

This clone has at least ten counts. The chain recombines TRBV19 with TRBJ1-5; no clear D. V gave up 4 bases and J gave up 7 bases, with 11 bases separating them. From germline, CDR1 is LNHDA and CDR2 SQIVND (reference sequence). This CDR3 spans 13 amino acids. CDR3 in DNA: TGTGCCAGTAGTAGCTCGGTGGAGCAGCCCCAGCATTTT. Residues: CASSSSVEQPQHF.

This clone has just a few counts. V is TRBV11-2 and J is TRBJ2-7, with 9 bases matching TRBD1. CDR1 is SGHAT, CDR2 FQNNGV, per germline. J was trimmed by 3 bases and V by 1 base; bases with no gene match: 7. This CDR3 is 16 amino acids long. This CDR3 reads CASSLGGGQGGYEQYF. CDR3 coding DNA: TGTGCCAGCAGCTTAGGGGGGGGACAGGGAGGCTACGAGCAGTACTTC.

This clone has more than one count but fewer than ten. V and J are TRBV5-1 and TRBJ2-7, with a possible D match to TRBD2 (6 bases). Germline lookup yields CDR1 SGHRS and CDR2 YFSETQ. The CDR3 runs 17 residues. V lost 0 bases, J lost 0 bases, and 16 bases lay in between. CDR3: CASSLGLPRDSSYEQYF. DNA of the CDR3: TGCGCCAGCAGCTTGGGACTCCCCCGGGACTCCTCCTACGAGCAGTACTTC.

A few counts support this clone. The chain links TRBV5-1 to TRBJ2-5; 10 bases are a match to TRBD2. The trim removed 4 bases at V and 4 bases at J, leaving 10 bases unmatched. Germline V gives CDR1 SGHRS, CDR2 YFSETQ. The CDR3 has 16 residues. Here the CDR3 reads CASSPRPSGSIETQYF. DNA of the CDR3: TGCGCCAGCAGCCCGAGGCCTAGCGGGAGCATAGAGACCCAGTACTTC.